These 17 T cell receptor beta chains originate from one sample sequenced in a study of T cells in Graves' hyperthyroidism and ophthalmopathy. The TCR beta CDR3 regions underwent amplification using RNA transcripts as the source. The TCR CDR3 first-round RT-PCR relied on the HTBI primer set. Using its own MiXCR run on the multiplex PCR reads, TCRdb lists one record per CDR3 protein. The table includes around 350,000 distinct CDR3 sequences, about 19% detected once. Specimen: blood. These receptors originate from a woman under 30 with Graves' hyperthyroidism.

This clonotype was detected ten times or more. V usage is TRBV11-3 and J usage is TRBJ2-5; the D gene is possibly TRBD1 (5 bases). Trimming removed 5 bases at V and 3 bases at J, with 13 bases between. This CDR3 is built from 14 residues. Germline V gene lookup returns CDR1 SGHNT and CDR2 YENEEA. The CDR3 nucleotides are TGTGCCAGCAGCCTAGGGGCTACCGAAGAGACCCAGTACTTC. Encoded protein: CASSLGATEETQYF.

At least ten counts were recorded for this clonotype. The rearrangement joins TRBV28 to TRBJ2-7, with a weak D call TRBD2 (6 bases). Germline V gene lookup returns CDR1 MDHEN and CDR2 SYDVKM. There are 12 residues in the CDR3. V lost 10 bases and J 4 bases, leaving 14 bases between the germline ends. As DNA, the CDR3 is TGTGCCACCCTAGCGAGACCATACGAGCAGTACTTC. It codes for CATLARPYEQYF.

The chain combines TRBV5-1 with TRBJ2-5, with 11 positions matching TRBD2. The germline CDR1 and CDR2 sequences are SGHRS and YFSETQ. J gave up 2 bases and V 6 bases, and 9 bases lay outside the gene matches. This CDR3 has 16 amino acids. This CDR3 reads CASTGGLAGGQETQYF. As DNA, the CDR3 is TGCGCCAGCACCGGGGGTCTAGCGGGGGGACAAGAGACCCAGTACTTC.

This clonotype was seen many times. It may be a read error: a sequence one base away is much more abundant. This sequence joins TRBV27 and TRBJ1-2; D unclear. Germline V CDR1 and CDR2: MNHEY, SMNVEV (reference sequence). Trimming took 6 bases from V and 5 from J, leaving 10 bases between them. This CDR3 is 12 amino acids long. The CDR3 is CASRSTRYGYTF. CDR3 coding DNA: TGTGCCAGCAGATCCACTAGATATGGCTACACCTTC.

This clonotype was found many times. The chain is built from TRBV11-2 and TRBJ1-1; no firm D call. This CDR3 spans 14 amino acids. Trimming stripped 5 bases from V and 0 bases from J, with 10 bases between. The germline CDR1 and CDR2 sequences are SGHAT and FQNNGV. The CDR3 region is CASSPQLMNTEAFF. CDR3 in DNA: TGTGCCAGCAGCCCCCAACTCATGAACACTGAAGCTTTCTTT. The variable domain in full, with the rest retrieved from reference TRBV11-2 and TRBJ1-1, is EAGVAQSPRYKIIEKRQSVAFWCNPISGHATLYWYQQILGQGPKLLIQFQNNGVVDDSQLPKDRFSAERLKGVDSTLKIQPAKLEDSAVYLCASSPQLMNTEAFFGQGTRLTVV.

A note on this clonotype: Likely a read error: the CDR3 ends without its conserved phenylalanine or tryptophan. The genes are TRBV7-2 and TRBJ2-7, with no clear D. Germline values: CDR1 SGHTA, CDR2 FQGNSA. The CDR3 consists of 12 residues. V gave up 3 bases and J gave up 6 bases, with 9 bases separating them. CDR3 sequence reads: CASSFVRAEQYL. The CDR3 DNA sequence: TGTGCCAGCAGCTTTGTTAGGGCCGAGCAGTACCTC.

In its sample, this clonotype was seen many times. The DNA of the CDR3 is TGTGCCAGCAGCTTCGGGCAGAACTACGAGCAGTACTTC. Its protein product is CASSFGQNYEQYF. The chain links TRBV7-9 to TRBJ2-7; D is unresolved. This CDR3 spans 13 amino acids. Trimming cost V 3 bases and J 3 bases, with 9 bases left between them. Germline CDR1 is SEHNR and CDR2 is FQNEAQ (reference sequence).

This clonotype has at least ten counts. The chain links TRBV29-1 to TRBJ1-1; D might be TRBD1 (5 bases). The length of the CDR3 is 12 residues. V lost 6 bases and J 5 bases, leaving 13 bases between the germline ends. Germline V gene sequence: CDR1 SQVTM, CDR2 ANQGSEA. The CDR3: CSVPFGGTEAFF. Written as DNA, the CDR3 is TGCAGCGTGCCCTTTGGGGGGACTGAAGCTTTCTTT.

This clonotype was counted between two and nine times. The chain carries TRBV7-9 and TRBJ1-2; 7 nucleotides align to TRBD1. Germline V CDR1 and CDR2: SEHNR, FQNEAQ (reference sequence). The CDR3 spans 14 residues. J gave up 6 bases and V 3 bases, and 7 bases lay outside the gene matches. CDR3 sequence: CASSFFRGGDGYTF. The CDR3 DNA reads as TGTGCCAGCAGCTTTTTTCGAGGGGGCGATGGCTACACCTTC.

In this sample, this clonotype turned up many times. This chain connects TRBV28 to TRBJ1-5, with a tentative D call TRBD1 (6 bases). The CDR3 runs 14 residues. Germline assignment: CDR1 MDHEN and CDR2 SYDVKM. Trimming removed 5 bases at V and 9 bases at J, with 17 bases between. CDR3 protein: CASSPQGVDWPQHF. CDR3 nucleotide sequence: TGTGCCAGCAGTCCACAGGGTGTAGATTGGCCCCAGCATTTT.

This clonotype appeared many times. The rearrangement links TRBV30 to TRBJ1-1; no definite D call. V lost 4 bases and J 2 bases, leaving 11 bases between the germline ends. From germline, CDR1 is GTSNPN and CDR2 SVGIG (reference sequence). This CDR3 spans 13 amino acids. CDR3 sequence: CAWKRAGNTEAFF. The CDR3 DNA reads TGTGCCTGGAAGCGGGCGGGCAACACTGAAGCTTTCTTT.

This clonotype was recorded at least ten times. The rearrangement joins TRBV6-2 or TRBV6-3 to TRBJ1-3; TRBD1 might be the D (5 bases). Germline CDR1 MNHEY, CDR2 SVGEGT. The CDR3 contains 13 residues. Trimming stripped 8 bases from V and 9 bases from J, with 17 bases between. As DNA, the CDR3 is TGTGCCAGCCGAGAGGTCGGGACCGGCACCATATATTTT. Protein product: CASREVGTGTIYF.

The table lists this clonotype with many counts. The V gene is TRBV18, the J gene TRBJ1-1; no firm D call. The CDR3 runs 14 residues. Germline-derived CDR1 and CDR2 are KGHSH and LQKENI. Trimming cost V 3 bases and J 4 bases, with 12 bases left between them. CDR3 sequence (DNA): TGTGCCAGCTCACCTCAAGTTGGTAGCACTGAAGCTTTCTTT. Translation: CASSPQVGSTEAFF.

The sample holds many counts of this clonotype. This chain uses TRBV29-1 with TRBJ1-5, with no clear D. This CDR3 comprises 12 residues. Germline CDR1 and CDR2: SQVTM and ANQGSEA. Trimming cost V 1 base and J 7 bases, with 8 bases left between them. The CDR3: CSVEAGGQPQHF. The CDR3 DNA reads TGCAGCGTTGAAGCGGGAGGGCAGCCCCAGCATTTT.

V usage is TRBV12-3 or TRBV12-4 and J usage is TRBJ1-3; D is possibly TRBD1 (5 bases). This CDR3 spans 17 amino acids. V lost 7 bases, J lost 0 bases, and 19 bases lay in between. CDR3 DNA sequence: TGTGCCAGCACCTCGACCGGGACGGAGAACTCTGGAAACACCATATATTTT. Amino acids: CASTSTGTENSGNTIYF.

The J gene is TRBJ2-5, the V gene TRBV24-1, with 7 positions matching TRBD2. CDR1 is KGHDR, CDR2 SFDVKD, per germline. This CDR3 is built from 15 residues. Unmatched junction bases numbered 7, after V lost 3 bases and J lost 4 bases. In DNA form, the CDR3 reads TGTGCCACCAGTGATACCCGACTAGCTGGAGAGACCCAGTACTTC. Translating it yields CATSDTRLAGETQYF.

This clonotype has ten or more counts. The chain has TRBV3-1 and TRBJ1-2; the D gene is possibly TRBD1 (5 bases). Trimming took off 2 bases at V and 5 bases at J, with 15 bases between the two ends. The CDR3 covers 15 residues. CDR1 is LGHDT and CDR2 is YNNKEL in the germline V gene (reference sequence). The DNA for the CDR3 is TGTGCCAGCAGCCAAAATCTCAACGGGGCATATGGCTACACCTTC. Its protein product is CASSQNLNGAYGYTF.